The clone carrying this T cell receptor (beta chain) was counted ten times or more. The data derive from a study of chronic HIV infection and antiretroviral therapy. One entry per CDR3 protein, called by TCRdb with MiXCR from the 5' RACE reads. This sample yields fewer than 40,000 distinct CDR3 sequences, of which more than 7.5% are seen a single time; about 2.5% belongs to the top ten. Trimming removed 6 bases from V and 0 bases from J, with 11 bases in between. The CDR3 has 15 amino acids. Germline-derived CDR1 and CDR2 are KGHSH and LQKENI. Sequenced sample: peripheral blood. This chain links TRBV18 with TRBJ1-4; tentative D call: TRBD1 (6 bases). This TCR came from an adult who had HIV and had not received antiretroviral therapy, or was an uninfected healthy control (not recorded which). CDR3 DNA: TGTGCCAGCTCGCCCCGGACAGCAACTAATGAAAAACTGTTTTTT. This sequence encodes CASSPRTATNEKLFF.